This T cell receptor beta chain derives from a study of CD8 T cells in Susac syndrome. Those who served as multiple sclerosis controls were treatment-naive patients with stable or active relapsing-remitting disease. TEMRA cells were FACS-enriched, unlike CD8+ and CD4+ T cells, which were negatively isolated. About 0.5 to 1 ug RNA was reverse transcribed with random hexamers. TCRdb re-called the immunoSEQ multiplex PCR reads through MiXCR, storing one row per CDR3 protein. Among about 250,000 distinct CDR3 sequences, over 85% were seen once, and the ten largest hold around 0.07%. Material for sequencing was CD4+ T cells from PBMCs. The receptor comes from a human donor with multiple sclerosis.

The CDR3 sequence is CASRAQGGTEAFF. CDR3 coding DNA: TGTGCCAGTAGGGCTCAAGGTGGCACTGAAGCTTTCTTT. The chain joins TRBV19 to TRBJ1-1; no definite D call. V was shortened by 6 bases and J by 4 bases, with 12 bases between the two germline ends. Germline CDR1 reads LNHDA; CDR2 reads SQIVND (reference sequence). The CDR3 consists of 13 residues.